These T cell receptor beta chains were read from a single sample in a study of blood T cell repertoires in COVID-19. TCRdb keeps only in-frame clones here, not all; method: immunoSEQ multiplex PCR. The table includes under 400,000 clones, almost 90% detected once. Sequences were obtained from peripheral blood. These receptors originate from a man aged 18 to 30 with active or convalescent COVID-19. Each CDR3 is given with its conserved first and last residue. Fields, in order: J gene, CDR3 length, clone size, D gene, V gene, CDR3 DNA, CDR3 protein. The D gene is left open where the match is weak. Some rows mark clone size as missing; the rest say once, few, many or name a class of expanded clone.

j_call: TRBJ2-1
cdr3_length: 15
clone_size: -
d_call: TRBD1
v_call: TRBV28
cdr3_nt: TGTGCCACCTTTGACCTCCCGGGACAGAAAAATGAGCAGTTCTTC
cdr3_aa: CATFDLPGQKNEQFF

j_call: TRBJ1-2
cdr3_length: 15
clone_size: -
d_call: TRBD1
v_call: TRBV27
cdr3_nt: TGTGCCAGCAGTCAAGACAGGGTTAGGAGCTATGGCTACACCTTC
cdr3_aa: CASSQDRVRSYGYTF

j_call: TRBJ1-1
cdr3_length: 14
clone_size: -
d_call: TRBD1
v_call: TRBV7-3
cdr3_nt: TGTGCCAGCAGCTCAACAGGGGGAATCACTGAAGCTTTCTTT
cdr3_aa: CASSSTGGITEAFF

j_call: TRBJ1-3
cdr3_length: 15
clone_size: -
d_call: -
v_call: TRBV6-6
cdr3_nt: TGTGCCAGCAGCCTAGAAGGGGGGGCTGGAAACACCATATATTTT
cdr3_aa: CASSLEGGAGNTIYF

j_call: TRBJ2-1
cdr3_length: 15
clone_size: -
d_call: TRBD2
v_call: TRBV20-1
cdr3_nt: TGCAGTGCTAGTGGGCTAGCGGAGGCCTACAATGAGCAGTTCTTC
cdr3_aa: CSASGLAEAYNEQFF

j_call: TRBJ1-1
cdr3_length: 14
clone_size: few
d_call: -
v_call: TRBV4-2
cdr3_nt: TGTGCCAGCAGCCAAGATCCACAGTACACTGAAGCTTTCTTT
cdr3_aa: CASSQDPQYTEAFF

j_call: TRBJ2-3
cdr3_length: 13
clone_size: -
d_call: -
v_call: TRBV7-2
cdr3_nt: TGTGCCAGCAGCTACTCTCTCACAGATACGCAGTATTTT
cdr3_aa: CASSYSLTDTQYF

j_call: TRBJ2-7
cdr3_length: 16
clone_size: -
d_call: -
v_call: TRBV5-6
cdr3_nt: TGTGCCAGCAGCTTGGGCCTTACTAGGCCTACCTACGAGCAGTACTTC
cdr3_aa: CASSLGLTRPTYEQYF

j_call: TRBJ2-7
cdr3_length: 11
clone_size: -
d_call: -
v_call: TRBV29-1
cdr3_nt: TGCAGCGTTGTCTACGTTGGCGAGCAGTACTTC
cdr3_aa: CSVVYVGEQYF

j_call: TRBJ1-6
cdr3_length: 16
clone_size: -
d_call: -
v_call: TRBV18
cdr3_nt: TGTGCCAGCTCACAAACCATCGGAGGGGTGAATTCACCCCTCCACTTT
cdr3_aa: CASSQTIGGVNSPLHF

j_call: TRBJ1-6
cdr3_length: 16
clone_size: -
d_call: TRBD1
v_call: TRBV6-1
cdr3_nt: TGTGCCAGCAGTGAAGCGGGAGGGACAGGGTATTCACCCCTCCACTTT
cdr3_aa: CASSEAGGTGYSPLHF

j_call: TRBJ1-6
cdr3_length: 18
clone_size: -
d_call: -
v_call: TRBV20-1
cdr3_nt: TGCAGTGCTAGTCATACGATGGGGGGTCGATACCATAATTCACCCCTCCACTTT
cdr3_aa: CSASHTMGGRYHNSPLHF

j_call: TRBJ2-1
cdr3_length: 17
clone_size: -
d_call: TRBD2
v_call: TRBV4-1
cdr3_nt: TGCGCCAGCAGCCAAGAAACGACTAGCGGGGGATACAATGAGCAGTTCTTC
cdr3_aa: CASSQETTSGGYNEQFF

j_call: TRBJ2-7
cdr3_length: 13
clone_size: -
d_call: TRBD1
v_call: TRBV28
cdr3_nt: TGTGCCACCCGGGACAGGGGTGCTTCCGAGCAGTACTTC
cdr3_aa: CATRDRGASEQYF

j_call: TRBJ2-5
cdr3_length: 14
clone_size: -
d_call: TRBD2
v_call: TRBV9
cdr3_nt: TGTGCCAGCAGCGCGGGACTAAGGGGAGAGACCCAGTACTTC
cdr3_aa: CASSAGLRGETQYF

j_call: TRBJ1-1
cdr3_length: 18
clone_size: once
d_call: TRBD1
v_call: TRBV27
cdr3_nt: TGTGCCAGCAGACCCCCTGGTAGCGTGGGACAGGGGGGCACTGAAGCTTTCTTT
cdr3_aa: CASRPPGSVGQGGTEAFF

j_call: TRBJ2-2
cdr3_length: 14
clone_size: -
d_call: TRBD1
v_call: TRBV27
cdr3_nt: TGTGCCAGCAGTTTAGGGCAGGGGGCCGGGGAGCTGTTTTTT
cdr3_aa: CASSLGQGAGELFF

j_call: TRBJ2-3
cdr3_length: 16
clone_size: -
d_call: TRBD2
v_call: TRBV6-6
cdr3_nt: TGTGCCAGCAGTTACTCGTCTAGCGGGAGCACAGATACGCAGTATTTT
cdr3_aa: CASSYSSSGSTDTQYF

j_call: TRBJ1-4
cdr3_length: 12
clone_size: -
d_call: -
v_call: TRBV6-6
cdr3_nt: TGTGCCAGCCGCGGCAACAAGGAAAAACTGTTTTTT
cdr3_aa: CASRGNKEKLFF

j_call: TRBJ1-1
cdr3_length: 19
clone_size: -
d_call: TRBD1
v_call: TRBV18
cdr3_nt: TGTGCCAGCTCACCGTCTCCCCCCGGACAGGGGTTTATTAACACTGAAGCTTTCTTT
cdr3_aa: CASSPSPPGQGFINTEAFF

j_call: TRBJ1-5
cdr3_length: 14
clone_size: -
d_call: -
v_call: TRBV28
cdr3_nt: TGTGCCAGCAGTTCAGCGGATAGCAATCAGCCCCAGCATTTT
cdr3_aa: CASSSADSNQPQHF

j_call: TRBJ1-6
cdr3_length: 14
clone_size: -
d_call: -
v_call: TRBV3-1/TRBV3-2
cdr3_nt: TGTGCCAGCAGCCAAGATCGGGGGAGGGGTTCCCTCCACTTT
cdr3_aa: CASSQDRGRGSLHF

j_call: TRBJ2-4
cdr3_length: 12
clone_size: -
d_call: -
v_call: TRBV5-6
cdr3_nt: TGTGCCAGCAGCTTGCTCTCGAACATTCAGTACTTC
cdr3_aa: CASSLLSNIQYF

j_call: TRBJ1-4
cdr3_length: 13
clone_size: -
d_call: -
v_call: TRBV15
cdr3_nt: TGTGCCACCTCGGGGTCAACTAATGAAAAACTGTTTTTT
cdr3_aa: CATSGSTNEKLFF

j_call: TRBJ2-7
cdr3_length: 15
clone_size: -
d_call: TRBD1
v_call: TRBV5-8
cdr3_nt: TGTGCCAGCAGCTTGGTTACAGGGGAAGTCTACGAGCAGTACTTC
cdr3_aa: CASSLVTGEVYEQYF

j_call: TRBJ1-4
cdr3_length: 15
clone_size: -
d_call: TRBD1
v_call: TRBV5-1
cdr3_nt: TGCGCCAGCAGCTTGGGGCAGGGGGCTTATGAAAAACTGTTTTTT
cdr3_aa: CASSLGQGAYEKLFF

j_call: TRBJ2-7
cdr3_length: 15
clone_size: -
d_call: TRBD1
v_call: TRBV7-2
cdr3_nt: TGTGCCAGCAGCTTATGGTCACAGGGGGTCAGGGAGCAGTACTTC
cdr3_aa: CASSLWSQGVREQYF

j_call: TRBJ1-2
cdr3_length: 18
clone_size: -
d_call: -
v_call: TRBV6-2/TRBV6-3
cdr3_nt: TGTGCCAGCAGTTACTCGAGTCAGCGGTGGGTTGAGGGCTATGGCTACACCTTC
cdr3_aa: CASSYSSQRWVEGYGYTF

j_call: TRBJ2-7
cdr3_length: 15
clone_size: -
d_call: -
v_call: TRBV3-1/TRBV3-2
cdr3_nt: TGTGCCAGCAGCCAAGGGCGGAGGGCGGTATACGAGCAGTACTTC
cdr3_aa: CASSQGRRAVYEQYF

j_call: TRBJ1-1
cdr3_length: 15
clone_size: -
d_call: -
v_call: TRBV7-9
cdr3_nt: TGTGCCAGCAGCTTAGCGCAAGGGGGTGACACTGAAGCTTTCTTT
cdr3_aa: CASSLAQGGDTEAFF

j_call: TRBJ2-5
cdr3_length: 13
clone_size: -
d_call: -
v_call: TRBV18
cdr3_nt: TGTGCCAGCTCCCCGGGAGTGGGGGAGACCCAGTACTTC
cdr3_aa: CASSPGVGETQYF

j_call: TRBJ2-6
cdr3_length: 18
clone_size: -
d_call: -
v_call: TRBV7-3
cdr3_nt: TGTGCCAGCACCCTAATGGGGCAGGCCAACTCTGGGGCCAACGTGCTGACTTTC
cdr3_aa: CASTLMGQANSGANVLTF

j_call: TRBJ2-2
cdr3_length: 15
clone_size: -
d_call: -
v_call: TRBV2
cdr3_nt: TGTGCCAGCAGTTTTCAGGGGTTGTACACCGGGGAGCTGTTTTTT
cdr3_aa: CASSFQGLYTGELFF

j_call: TRBJ1-2
cdr3_length: 14
clone_size: many
d_call: TRBD1
v_call: TRBV19
cdr3_nt: TGTGCCAGTAGTAGACAGGGTATGAACTATGGCTACACCTTC
cdr3_aa: CASSRQGMNYGYTF

j_call: TRBJ2-1
cdr3_length: 17
clone_size: -
d_call: TRBD2
v_call: TRBV28
cdr3_nt: TGTGCCAGCAACGAGCGACTAGCGGGGGGGAGCTACAATGAGCAGTTCTTC
cdr3_aa: CASNERLAGGSYNEQFF

j_call: TRBJ1-6
cdr3_length: 15
clone_size: -
d_call: -
v_call: TRBV5-5
cdr3_nt: TGTGCCAGCAGCTTATCCCGGACAGTAAATTCACCCCTCCACTTT
cdr3_aa: CASSLSRTVNSPLHF

j_call: TRBJ1-2
cdr3_length: 16
clone_size: -
d_call: -
v_call: TRBV7-8
cdr3_nt: TGTGCCAGCAGCCGAGGACAGAACAAGCGTGGCTATGGCTACACCTTC
cdr3_aa: CASSRGQNKRGYGYTF

j_call: TRBJ1-2
cdr3_length: 16
clone_size: -
d_call: -
v_call: TRBV5-1
cdr3_nt: TGCGCCAGCAGCTTGGCCGTCGGGGAAGCCGAGTATGGCTACACCTTC
cdr3_aa: CASSLAVGEAEYGYTF

j_call: TRBJ2-5
cdr3_length: 12
clone_size: -
d_call: -
v_call: TRBV6-2/TRBV6-3
cdr3_nt: TGTGCCAGCAGTTATAGGAGGCAGACCCAGTACTTC
cdr3_aa: CASSYRRQTQYF

j_call: TRBJ2-3
cdr3_length: 15
clone_size: -
d_call: -
v_call: TRBV9
cdr3_nt: TGTGCCAGCAGCGTAAGGGGCTTATACACAGATACGCAGTATTTT
cdr3_aa: CASSVRGLYTDTQYF

j_call: TRBJ1-2
cdr3_length: 14
clone_size: -
d_call: -
v_call: TRBV7-3
cdr3_nt: TGTGCCAGCAGCTTAACGCGCCAGGGTGGCGGCTACACCTTC
cdr3_aa: CASSLTRQGGGYTF

j_call: TRBJ2-3
cdr3_length: 15
clone_size: -
d_call: TRBD2
v_call: TRBV27
cdr3_nt: TGTGCCAGCAGTTTAGGGACTAGAGGCACAGATACGCAGTATTTT
cdr3_aa: CASSLGTRGTDTQYF

j_call: TRBJ1-6
cdr3_length: 13
clone_size: -
d_call: -
v_call: TRBV4-3
cdr3_nt: TGCGCCAGCAGCGCCCTCGGCGGGTCACCCCTCCACTTT
cdr3_aa: CASSALGGSPLHF

j_call: TRBJ2-3
cdr3_length: 15
clone_size: -
d_call: TRBD2
v_call: TRBV5-1
cdr3_nt: TGCGCCAGCAGCATCCGACTAGCGGGAGCCGATACGCAGTATTTT
cdr3_aa: CASSIRLAGADTQYF

j_call: TRBJ1-5
cdr3_length: 15
clone_size: -
d_call: TRBD1
v_call: TRBV15
cdr3_nt: TGTGCCACCAGCAGAGACAGGGGGACTTATCAGCCCCAGCATTTT
cdr3_aa: CATSRDRGTYQPQHF

j_call: TRBJ1-1
cdr3_length: 16
clone_size: -
d_call: TRBD1
v_call: TRBV14
cdr3_nt: TGTGCCAGCAGCCACTTGGACAGGGGAGAGAGCGCTGAAGCTTTCTTT
cdr3_aa: CASSHLDRGESAEAFF